This T cell receptor beta chain was sequenced during a study of Graves' ophthalmopathy and Graves' hyperthyroidism. The wider study: Hyperthyroidism showing no ophthalmopathy within 18 months of follow-up was stable.

Study-wide points: A 13-signature model separated ophthalmopathy from stable hyperthyroidism, 85% to 90% sensitivity, approximately 80% specificity. Detection in blood was also observed for most expanded thyroid clonotypes above 0.001 frequency.

This clonotype was detected ten times or more. Its antigen is unknown. CDR3 regions of TCR beta were amplified from RNA transcripts. First-round RT-PCR with HTBI primers preceded a second-round multiplex PCR. One entry per CDR3 protein results from TCRdb running MiXCR on the multiplex PCR reads. The data show about 1.1 million distinct CDR3 sequences, 35% to 40% seen once. CDR3 length: 14 residues. Per germline, CDR1 LNHNV and CDR2 YYDKDF (reference sequence). V lost 5 bases, J lost 1 base, and 4 bases stayed unmatched. Hyperthyroidism patients were newly diagnosed, under 2 months' duration, aged 18 to 65.

Sequencing was carried out using peripheral blood or thyroid tissue (not recorded which). The chain carries TRBV15 and TRBJ2-7; 8 nucleotides agree with TRBD1. The sequence was obtained from an adult man with Graves' hyperthyroidism. The CDR3 nucleotides read TGTGCCACCAGCCCCCGACAGGGGTCCTACGAGCAGTACTTC. Translated, it gives CATSPRQGSYEQYF. Full variable domain (outside the CDR3, taken from reference TRBV15 and TRBJ2-7): DAMVIQNPRYQVTQFGKPVTLSCSQTLNHNVMYWYQQKSSQAPKLLFHYYDKDFNNEADTPDNFQSRRPNTSFCFLDIRSPGLGDTAMYLCATSPRQGSYEQYFGPGTRLTVT.